The 6 T cell receptor beta chains in this list originate from one sample, sequenced in a study of regulatory T cells in long-lasting Graves disease. Time point meaning: newly diagnosed GD, antithyroid drugs for less than 3 months. PBMCs provided the RNA from which the TCR library was made. Both iRepertoire HTBI primers and Arm-PCR of CDR3 regions were used to build the TCR beta libraries. TCRdb processed the multiplex PCR reads anew with MiXCR; each CDR3 protein has one entry. The data show about 400,000 distinct CDR3 sequences, with roughly 15% seen just once and 22% held by the top ten. The material sequenced was peripheral blood mononuclear cells (PBMCs), taken at new diagnosis, from a patient treated with antithyroid drugs. The receptors were gathered from a female donor with Graves disease.

This clonotype was counted a few times. The CDR3: CASSNQGAASYEQYF. The CDR3 coding sequence is TGTGCCAGCAGCAATCAGGGGGCGGCCTCCTACGAGCAGTACTTC. The chain combines TRBV6-1 with TRBJ2-7, with 8 nucleotides matching TRBD1. The CDR3 spans 15 residues. V shed 6 bases and J 0 bases; nucleotides not matched to a gene: 7. Germline values: CDR1 MNHNS, CDR2 SASEGT.

This sequence joins TRBV4-3 and TRBJ1-4; 10 bases map to TRBD1. The CDR3 sequence is 17 residues long. V dropped 0 bases and J dropped 9; count of bases not matched to a gene: 10. The V gene's germline CDR1 is LGHNA and CDR2 YSLEER. The CDR3: CASSQEIFGTGVKKLFF. CDR3 nucleotides: TGCGCCAGCAGCCAAGAAATATTCGGGACAGGGGTGAAAAAACTGTTTTTT.

This clonotype was counted at least ten times. The chain has TRBV20-1 and TRBJ2-7; 9 bases line up with TRBD1. The germline gives CDR1 DFQATT, CDR2 SNEGSKA (reference sequence). This CDR3 is built from 12 residues. With V trimmed by 6 bases and J by 4 bases, 4 bases remained unmatched. CDR3 residues: CSAAQGAYEQYF. In nucleotides, the CDR3 is TGCAGTGCCGCACAGGGGGCTTACGAGCAGTACTTC.

This clonotype showed up many times. V is TRBV10-3 and J is TRBJ2-4; 8 nucleotides line up with TRBD2. There are 16 residues in the CDR3. V lost 2 bases, J lost 6 bases, and 9 bases stayed unmatched. Germline assignment: CDR1 ENHRY and CDR2 SYGVKD. CDR3 sequence reads: CAISERSGGPGNIQYF. The DNA for the CDR3 is TGTGCCATCAGTGAGAGGTCGGGAGGGCCGGGAAACATTCAGTACTTC.

The V and J genes are TRBV7-2 and TRBJ1-4; unclear D gene. This CDR3 comprises 15 residues. Germline CDR1 and CDR2: SGHTA and FQGNSA. The ends were cut back, 5 bases at V and 2 bases at J, with 12 bases in the middle. The CDR3 reads CASSPTGNTNEKLFF. CDR3 nucleotide sequence: TGTGCCAGCAGCCCAACGGGAAATACTAATGAAAAACTGTTTTTT.

This clonotype was detected ten times or more. V gene TRBV27 combines with J gene TRBJ1-1, with D perhaps matching TRBD1 (6 bases). Germline V gene lookup returns CDR1 MNHEY and CDR2 SMNVEV (reference sequence). The CDR3 spans 14 residues. The V and J ends lost 5 bases and 2 bases respectively, with 12 bases between them. CDR3 loop: CASSKGQINTEAFF. The DNA for the CDR3 is TGTGCCAGCAGTAAGGGACAAATCAACACTGAAGCTTTCTTT.